Listed below are T cell receptor beta chains from one sample, sequenced in a study of T-cell reconstitution after alpha-beta-depleted transplantation in children. TCRdb redid the calling of the PCR reads with MiXCR, one entry per CDR3 protein. The table includes about 830,000 distinct CDR3 sequences, approximately 15% detected once. The source was PBMCs, mostly from graft donor cells, collected 360 days after TCRalphabeta/CD19-depleted stem cell transplant. The receptors stem from a male patient younger than 18 who had a stem cell transplant for acute lymphoblastic leukemia, so the T cells may come from the graft donor. The CDR3 runs from the conserved cysteine through the conserved F or W. A D gene is named only where the DNA matches it firmly. The size entry is marked missing in some rows and otherwise reads once, few, many or a size class.

TRBV7-9	TRBD2	TRBJ2-3	-	TGTGCCAGCAGCTTACGGCCGGCGGCTAGCGGGAGGGATACGCAGTATTTT	CASSLRPAASGRDTQYF
TRBV5-6	-	TRBJ2-7	many	TGTGCCAGCAGCCCCACTAAGTGGGGGCCCTACGAGCAGTACTTC	CASSPTKWGPYEQYF
TRBV4-1	TRBD2	TRBJ2-7	few	TGCGCCAGCAGCCAAGATCTGGCTAGCGGGAGCTACGAGCAGTACTTC	CASSQDLASGSYEQYF
TRBV5-1	TRBD1	TRBJ2-2	-	TGCGCCAGCAGCTTGGCCGTATACCTTCCCGGGACAGGGGCCGATGACACCGGGGAGCTGTTTTTT	CASSLAVYLPGTGADDTGELFF
TRBV6-6	-	TRBJ2-1	-	TGTGCCAGCAGACGGGAGCGAGAGTTCTTC	CASRREREFF
TRBV29-1	-	TRBJ1-2	few	TGCAGCGTTGAAGACGTGGGAGCGGGTGGCTACACCTTC	CSVEDVGAGGYTF
TRBV12-3/TRBV12-4	-	TRBJ1-1	few	TGTGCCAGCACCCGCAGACCAGGGGTGGAGAACACTGAAGCTTTCTTT	CASTRRPGVENTEAFF
TRBV5-6	TRBD2	TRBJ2-1	few	TGTGCCAGCAGCCCACGTTTGCTCCTAGCGGGAGGTGGATACAATGAGCAGTTCTTC	CASSPRLLLAGGGYNEQFF
TRBV6-1	TRBD1	TRBJ1-4	-	TGTGCCAGCAGTGTCCCCCGGGGGACAGGGCTTGAAAAACTGTTTTTT	CASSVPRGTGLEKLFF
TRBV19	TRBD2	TRBJ2-7	-	TGTGCCAGTAACCCTAGCGGCTCCTACGAGCAGTACTTC	CASNPSGSYEQYF
TRBV5-1	TRBD1	TRBJ2-7	-	TGCGCCAGCATCCCAACAGGGGGCCTCAACAACGAGCAGTACTTC	CASIPTGGLNNEQYF
TRBV5-6	-	TRBJ2-7	few	TGTGCCAGCAGCGCCGGGACTCAGTACGAGCAGTACTTC	CASSAGTQYEQYF
TRBV27	-	TRBJ1-5	-	TGTGCCAGCAGTTTGAAGGGCAGGGTGGACAATCAGCCCCAGCATTTT	CASSLKGRVDNQPQHF
TRBV5-1	-	TRBJ2-7	many	TGCGCCAGCAGCAAGGGGGGGGGGACCTACGAGCAGTACTTC	CASSKGGGTYEQYF
TRBV7-3	-	TRBJ2-3	few	TGTGCCAGCAGCCCTTACAGGAGGGGTGGGACAGATACGCAGTATTTT	CASSPYRRGGTDTQYF
TRBV11-2	-	TRBJ1-4	-	TGTGCCAGCAGCTTAGGGGCAGGGGCACAGGAAAAACTGTTTTTT	CASSLGAGAQEKLFF
TRBV5-1	-	TRBJ1-1	few	TGCGCCAGCAGCACGACGACAGTGAACACTGAAGCTTTCTTT	CASSTTTVNTEAFF
TRBV24-1	-	TRBJ1-1	-	TGTGCCACCAGTGATTTGGGCCGGGACGGTGAAGCTTTCTTT	CATSDLGRDGEAFF
TRBV5-1	-	TRBJ2-3	-	TGCGCCAGCAGCCCCCGGACGACGAATTTCCCAGATACGCAGTATTTT	CASSPRTTNFPDTQYF
TRBV29-1	-	TRBJ2-7	few	TGCAGCGTTGGACGGGACGGTAGCTCCTACGAGCAGTACTTC	CSVGRDGSSYEQYF
TRBV5-1	TRBD1	TRBJ1-3	few	TGCGCCAGCAGCCTACGGACAGGGGCTGGAAACACCATATATTTT	CASSLRTGAGNTIYF
TRBV5-1	-	TRBJ2-7	once	TGCGCCAGCAGCCCGAGGAGAGTTGGGACTCCCTTTGACGAGCAGTACTTC	CASSPRRVGTPFDEQYF
TRBV18	-	TRBJ2-7	-	TGTGCCAGCTCACCGGGGCCCCGGAGGGAGCAGTACTTC	CASSPGPRREQYF
TRBV18	-	TRBJ1-1	few	TGTGCCAGCTCACCATTCCTACAGGCAGATGAAGCTTTCTTT	CASSPFLQADEAFF
TRBV5-1	TRBD2	TRBJ2-1	-	TGCGCCAGCAGCGTGGGACTAGCGGGAGAGTATAGGAATGAGCAGTTCTTC	CASSVGLAGEYRNEQFF
TRBV7-1	TRBD2	TRBJ2-1	-	TGTGCCAGCAGCTCAGCGATACTGGGGCGCGTTAGCGGGAACTACAATGAGCAGTTCTTC	CASSSAILGRVSGNYNEQFF
TRBV12-3/TRBV12-4	-	TRBJ1-6	-	TGTGCCAGCAGTCCTTCGCGGGCGGGAAATTCACCCCTCCACTTT	CASSPSRAGNSPLHF
TRBV12-3/TRBV12-4	-	TRBJ2-1	-	TGTGCCAGCACCACAGGAGGGGGACCCTACAATGAGCAGTTCTTC	CASTTGGGPYNEQFF
TRBV20-1	-	TRBJ1-2	-	TGCAGTGCCGTTACCTCATACAGGGATTATGGCTACACCTTC	CSAVTSYRDYGYTF